Following are 22 T cell receptor beta chains from one sample sequenced in a study of blood T cell repertoires in COVID-19 (dated by TCRdb to 2020 to 2022). The library was obtained by the immunoSEQ multiplex PCR assay. TCRdb retrieved this table from immuneACCESS and kept in-frame rearrangements only. Not all clones are present; in checked studies, unresolved V genes account for under half, and no reason is known for the remainder. Here the sample has a few hundred thousand clones; around 82% occur a single time. The ten largest clones capture roughly 2.9% of the sample. The sequenced sample was peripheral blood. These receptors were taken from a man aged 45 to 65 with active or convalescent COVID-19.

The J gene is TRBJ2-1, the V gene TRBV7-2, with TRBD2 matching over 7 bases. The V segment lost 3 bases and the J segment 12 bases; nucleotides outside the gene matches: 8. The CDR3 is 13 amino acids. Germline-derived CDR1 and CDR2 are SGHTA and FQGNSA. As DNA, the CDR3 is TGTGCCAGCAGCTTGGATCTGGGCGGGGGGCAGTTCTTC. The encoded protein is CASSLDLGGGQFF. The whole variable domain, remainder taken from reference TRBV7-2 and TRBJ2-1, is GAGVSQSPSNKVTEKGKDVELRCDPISGHTALYWYRQSLGQGLEFLIYFQGNSAPDKSGLPSDRFSAERTGGSVSTLTIQRTQQEDSAVYLCASSLDLGGGQFFGPGTRLTVL.

A single count supports this clone. The CDR3: CASNTGSGNEKLFF. The CDR3 nucleotides read TGTGCCAGCAATACAGGGTCGGGTAATGAAAAACTGTTTTTT. The V gene is TRBV6-5, the J gene TRBJ1-4, with D tentatively TRBD1 (6 bases). This CDR3 spans 14 amino acids. Germline-derived CDR1 and CDR2 are MNHEY and SVGAGI. V lost 7 bases to trimming and J lost 4 bases, with 13 bases between them.

CDR3 residues: CASSVRQAADTQYF. CDR3 in DNA: TGTGCCAGCAGCGTTCGGCAGGCCGCGGATACGCAGTATTTT. The rearrangement links TRBV9 to TRBJ2-3; D call uncertain. Deletions cut 2 bases from V and 6 bases from J, with 13 bases between. CDR3 length equals 14 residues. Germline loops: CDR1 SGDLS, CDR2 YYNGEE.

The chain combines TRBV6-5 with TRBJ2-5, with a tentative D call TRBD1 (5 bases). Germline CDR1 reads MNHEY; CDR2 reads SVGAGI. V gave up 0 bases and J gave up 4 bases, with 15 bases separating them. The CDR3 loop spans 16 amino acids. The CDR3 loop reads CASSYSGQVPGETQYF. The CDR3 nucleotides read TGTGCCAGCAGTTACTCGGGGCAGGTCCCCGGAGAGACCCAGTACTTC.

This chain joins TRBV29-1 and TRBJ2-1; 8 bases map to TRBD1. J was trimmed by 7 bases and V by 6 bases; bases with no gene match: 8. The germline gives CDR1 SQVTM, CDR2 ANQGSEA. This CDR3 region has 13 residues. Here the CDR3 reads CSVNPRQGNEQFF. The DNA of the CDR3 is TGCAGCGTGAACCCCCGACAGGGGAATGAGCAGTTCTTC.

The chain couples TRBV3-1 (or the pseudogene TRBV3-2) to TRBJ2-5, with 8 bases aligning to TRBD2. Germline lookup yields CDR1 LGHDT and CDR2 YNNKEL (reference sequence). The length of the CDR3 is 16 residues. Unmatched junction bases numbered 6, after V lost 0 bases and J lost 3 bases. This CDR3 is CASSQDLGLGEETQYF. CDR3 nucleotide sequence: TGTGCCAGCAGCCAAGATTTGGGACTAGGGGAAGAGACCCAGTACTTC.

This rearrangement joins TRBV28 to TRBJ1-2; D is uncertain. The ends were cut back, 5 bases at V and 5 bases at J, with 24 bases in the middle. The CDR3 consists of 17 residues. Germline CDR1 reads MDHEN; CDR2 reads SYDVKM. In DNA form, the CDR3 reads TGTGCCAGCAGTCCGTCTAAGCTGTCTTCCCTTCTATATGGCTACACCTTC. Translation gives CASSPSKLSSLLYGYTF.

This clone came up a few times. The chain combines TRBV19 with TRBJ2-1; 9 positions match TRBD2. The V and J ends lost 5 bases and 0 bases, in that order; junction bases with no gene match: 2. Germline assignment: CDR1 LNHDA and CDR2 SQIVND (reference sequence). This CDR3 is 15 amino acids long. CDR3 in amino acids: CASSLSGSSYNEQFF. CDR3 sequence (DNA): TGTGCCAGTAGTCTTAGCGGGAGCTCCTACAATGAGCAGTTCTTC.

This clone showed up just a few times. V is TRBV5-5 and J is TRBJ1-5; no definite D call. Germline values: CDR1 SGHKS, CDR2 YYEKEE (reference sequence). The CDR3 has 16 amino acids. V was clipped by 1 base and J by 0 bases, with 11 bases between them. The DNA of the CDR3 is TGTGCCAGCAGCTTGTCGAGGTCTTATAGCAATCAGCCCCAGCATTTT. Amino acid sequence: CASSLSRSYSNQPQHF.

The chain recombines TRBV19 with TRBJ2-2; 9 bases agree with TRBD1. CDR1 and CDR2 from the germline V gene are LNHDA and SQIVND (reference sequence). Trimming cost V 5 bases and J 6 bases; bases outside gene matches: 4. This CDR3 comprises 14 residues. CDR3 nucleotide sequence: TGTGCCAGTAGTTCGGGGACAGGGCCCGGGGAGCTGTTTTTT. Translated, it gives CASSSGTGPGELFF.

This clone was observed a handful of times. The V call is TRBV29-1, the J call TRBJ2-7; TRBD1 matches at 8 bases. With V trimmed by 5 bases and J by 3 bases, 6 bases remained unmatched. Germline V gene lookup returns CDR1 SQVTM and CDR2 ANQGSEA. The CDR3 has 13 residues. The DNA for the CDR3 is TGCAGCGTTTCTTGGACAGGGCTCTACGAGCAGTACTTC. This codes for CSVSWTGLYEQYF.

The V call is TRBV19, the J call TRBJ2-5; no clear D gene. The CDR3 has 13 residues. Germline values: CDR1 LNHDA, CDR2 SQIVND (reference sequence). V was cut by 9 bases and J by 1 base, with 12 bases left in between. The CDR3 nucleotides are TGTGCCAGCAAGAGAGGCAGCCAAGAGACCCAGTACTTC. Its protein product is CASKRGSQETQYF.

The rearrangement joins TRBV6-5 to TRBJ2-7; 11 bases agree with TRBD2. The J segment lost 1 base and the V segment lost 6 bases, leaving 5 bases of the junction unmatched. CDR1 is MNHEY, CDR2 SVGAGI, per germline. There are 15 residues in the CDR3. DNA of the CDR3: TGTGCCAGCAGACTGGGACTAGCGGAATCCTACGAGCAGTACTTC. It yields the protein CASRLGLAESYEQYF.

J is TRBJ2-5 and V is TRBV5-1; 9 bases fit TRBD2. The CDR3 covers 15 residues. The V segment lost 2 bases and the J segment 4 bases; nucleotides outside the gene matches: 6. The V gene's germline CDR1 is SGHRS and CDR2 YFSETQ. In DNA, the CDR3 is TGCGCCAGCAGCTTAACTCGCGGGGGGGGAGAGACCCAGTACTTC. It encodes CASSLTRGGGETQYF. The full variable domain, its missing parts supplied by reference TRBV5-1 and TRBJ2-5, is KAGVTQTPRYLIKTRGQQVTLSCSPISGHRSVSWYQQTPGQGLQFLFEYFSETQRNKGNFPGRFSGRQFSNSRSEMNVSTLELGDSALYLCASSLTRGGGETQYFGPGTRLLVL.

This chain connects TRBV5-4 to TRBJ2-5, with D perhaps TRBD1 (6 bases). This CDR3 has 15 amino acids. V was trimmed by 4 bases and J by 2 bases, leaving 15 bases between them. CDR1 is SGHNT and CDR2 is YYREEE in the germline V gene (reference sequence). Here the CDR3 DNA reads TGTGCCAGCAGCCCGAGGGGGTCAGAGCAAGAGACCCAGTACTTC. The encoded protein is CASSPRGSEQETQYF.

The chain couples TRBV15 to TRBJ2-4; no firm D call. The CDR3 is 13 residues long. Germline values: CDR1 LNHNV, CDR2 YYDKDF (reference sequence). Trimming pared 6 bases from V and 2 bases from J, leaving 8 bases between. The CDR3 bases are TGTGCCACCAGTACAGAATCCAAAAACATTCAGTACTTC. It yields the protein CATSTESKNIQYF.

The chain carries TRBV28 and TRBJ2-7; D might be TRBD1 (6 bases). This CDR3 has 16 amino acids. Trimming left V 6 bases short and J 3 bases short, with 21 bases between. Germline V CDR1 and CDR2: MDHEN, SYDVKM. DNA of the CDR3: TGTGCCAGCAGCCTGACGCCCAGGGGTTACCTCTACGAGCAGTACTTC. Translating gives CASSLTPRGYLYEQYF.

The chain combines TRBV28 with TRBJ2-7; 12 nucleotides match TRBD2. J lost 9 bases, V lost 2 bases, and 14 bases had no gene match. The CDR3 covers 17 residues. Germline V lookup: CDR1 MDHEN, CDR2 SYDVKM. In DNA form, the CDR3 reads TGTGCCAGCAGTTTAGAGCCTACTAGCGGGGGGAGGTTGGTGCAGTACTTC. This sequence encodes CASSLEPTSGGRLVQYF.

Only one count was recorded for this clone. V and J are TRBV19 and TRBJ2-5; 10 bases agree with TRBD2. The length of the CDR3 is 16 residues. Trimming at V came to 5 bases and at J to 1 base, leaving 7 bases not matched to a gene. The germline V gene encodes CDR1 LNHDA and CDR2 SQIVND (reference sequence). In DNA, the CDR3 is TGTGCCAGTAGTCCGCTAGCGGGGGCTGGCCAAGAGACCCAGTACTTC. Residues: CASSPLAGAGQETQYF.

This chain joins TRBV2 and TRBJ2-7, with D tentatively TRBD2 (7 bases). Germline loops: CDR1 SNHLY, CDR2 FYNNEI. CDR3 length: 14 residues. V was cut by 7 bases and J by 2 bases, with 15 bases left in between. In DNA form, the CDR3 reads TGTGCCAGCAATAAGGGGGGGGTTACCTACGAGCAGTACTTC. Amino acid sequence: CASNKGGVTYEQYF.

A few counts support this clone. For the CDR3, the DNA is TGTGCCAGCAGGGTCGTGGGACAGTCTGGAAACACCATATATTTT. Translated: CASRVVGQSGNTIYF. The chain carries TRBV2 and TRBJ1-3, with 7 bases aligning to TRBD1. The length of the CDR3 is 15 residues. Trimming cost V 6 bases and J 1 base; bases outside gene matches: 6. Germline CDR1 is SNHLY and CDR2 is FYNNEI.

The rearrangement joins TRBV19 to TRBJ1-2; 7 positions agree with TRBD1. CDR1 and CDR2 from the germline V gene are LNHDA and SQIVND (reference sequence). The CDR3 loop spans 13 amino acids. J lost 6 bases, V lost 5 bases, and 6 bases had no gene match. The chain's CDR3 is CASSPQTGNGYTF. In DNA form, the CDR3 reads TGTGCCAGTAGTCCTCAGACAGGGAATGGCTACACCTTC.